A selection of T cell receptor beta chains follows, all from one sample in a study of CD8 T cells in Susac syndrome. TCRdb reprocessed the immunoSEQ multiplex PCR reads with MiXCR, giving one entry per CDR3 protein. The sample includes around 190,000 distinct CDR3 sequences, approximately 93% of them seen just once. Source material: CD4+ T cells from PBMCs. The receptors originated from a human donor in good health. Each CDR3 is given with its conserved first and last residue. A D gene is named only where the DNA matches it firmly. Clone size is stated in some rows and not others, as once, few, many or a class when expanded.

TRBV29-1	.	.	TRBJ2-2	TGCAGCGTAATACTTGGCAGGCACACCGGGGAGCTGTTTTTT	CSVILGRHTGELFF
TRBV6-2/TRBV6-3	TRBD2	once	TRBJ2-3	TGTGCCAGCAGTTACCAGGGCGGGGGAGATACGCAGTATTTT	CASSYQGGGDTQYF
TRBV25-1	TRBD2	.	TRBJ2-3	TGTGCCAGCCGGACTAGCGGGGGTGCAGATACGCAGTATTTT	CASRTSGGADTQYF
TRBV6-6	TRBD1	.	TRBJ1-1	TGTGCCAGCAGTTCGGCCACAGGGGTGGCTGAAGCTTTCTTT	CASSSATGVAEAFF
TRBV5-6	TRBD1	.	TRBJ2-7	TGTGCCAGCAGCCCCCAAAGGGGACAGCCAACCTACGAGCAGTACTTC	CASSPQRGQPTYEQYF
TRBV5-8	.	.	TRBJ2-7	TGTGCCAGCAGCTTGCCTCAGGGGCTTTATGACGAGCAGTACTTC	CASSLPQGLYDEQYF
TRBV23-1	TRBD1	.	TRBJ1-5	TGCGCCAGGCAAGCACAGGGGGAAGTTCGGTCGCCCCAGCATTTT	CARQAQGEVRSPQHF
TRBV10-3	.	.	TRBJ1-2	TGTGCCATCAGCGGCCGTCAGGGATCACAGGATGGCTACACCTTC	CAISGRQGSQDGYTF
TRBV29-1	.	.	TRBJ2-1	TGCAGCGTTGTTCCCCTGAGGGGTTACAATGAGCAGTTCTTC	CSVVPLRGYNEQFF
TRBV30	.	.	TRBJ2-7	TGTGCCTGGAGTGGGACAGAAACAACCTACGAGCAGTACTTC	CAWSGTETTYEQYF
TRBV7-9	TRBD1	.	TRBJ2-3	TGTGCCAGCAGCTCCGTAGGGGGCAGCACAGATACGCAGTATTTT	CASSSVGGSTDTQYF
TRBV20-1	.	.	TRBJ2-1	TGCAGTGCTAGAGATTCATTGTTGGGACCACGCTTC	CSARDSLLGPRF
TRBV5-1	.	.	TRBJ1-2	TGCGCCAGCACTGGGGGAAGCGCGGGCTACACCTTC	CASTGGSAGYTF
TRBV12-3/TRBV12-4	TRBD2	.	TRBJ2-5	TGTGCCAGCAGTTTAGCCACTAGCGGGGGGGCGTGGACCCAGTACTTC	CASSLATSGGAWTQYF
TRBV13	.	.	TRBJ2-7	TGTGCCAGCAGCTTACAACCGGGACAACGCTCCTACGAGCAGTACTTC	CASSLQPGQRSYEQYF
TRBV3-1	.	few	TRBJ1-5	TGTGCCAGCAGCCAGGGGTCTAGCAATCAGCCCCAGCATTTT	CASSQGSSNQPQHF
TRBV19	.	.	TRBJ2-2	TGTGCCAGTAGTATGACACGTACCGGGGAGCTGTTTTTT	CASSMTRTGELFF
TRBV25-1	TRBD1	.	TRBJ2-7	TGTGCCAGCAGTGCTAAGGCAGGGGGAGCGAACGAGCAGTACTTC	CASSAKAGGANEQYF
TRBV7-3	.	.	TRBJ1-1	TGTGCCAGCAGCTTGACTCTCATGGGGTTTGGAAACACTGAAGCTTTCTTT	CASSLTLMGFGNTEAFF
TRBV5-1	.	.	TRBJ1-5	TGCGCCAGCAGCTTGGTTGGGGGCTGGCAGCCCCAGCATTTT	CASSLVGGWQPQHF
TRBV12-3/TRBV12-4	.	.	TRBJ2-2	TGTGCCAGCAGTTTAGATGCCAGTCCCACCGGGGAGCTGTTTTTT	CASSLDASPTGELFF
TRBV29-1	.	.	TRBJ1-1	TGCAGCGTCCGCGACTCCAACACTGAAGCTTTCTTT	CSVRDSNTEAFF
TRBV2	.	.	TRBJ2-7	TGTGCCAGCAGTGCCCGTATAGGGCGCCCCCACGAGCAGTACTTC	CASSARIGRPHEQYF
TRBV6-1	.	few	TRBJ1-2	TGTGCCACTACCCGGGAAGCTAACTATGGCTACACCTTC	CATTREANYGYTF
TRBV5-1	.	once	TRBJ2-3	TGCGCCAGCAGCACCCTCAGGAGTAGCACAGATACGCAGTATTTT	CASSTLRSSTDTQYF
TRBV9	TRBD2	.	TRBJ2-3	TGTGCCAGCAGCGCGACTAGCGGGAGGGATACGCAGTATTTT	CASSATSGRDTQYF
TRBV6-5	TRBD1	.	TRBJ1-2	TGTGCCAGCAGTTCGGACCGGGACAGGGGGGACTATGGCTACACCTTC	CASSSDRDRGDYGYTF
TRBV5-1	TRBD2	.	TRBJ2-3	TGCGCCAGCAGCTTGCCCCCGGGACCCGGGAGGGGAGATACGCAGTATTTT	CASSLPPGPGRGDTQYF
TRBV20-1	.	.	TRBJ2-3	TGCAGTGCTAGCTTGGTAGCATCAGATACGCAGTATTTT	CSASLVASDTQYF
TRBV29-1	.	.	TRBJ1-4	TGCAGCGCTCGCGATGCTAATGAAAAACTGTTTTTT	CSARDANEKLFF
TRBV29-1	.	once	TRBJ2-3	TGCAGCGTTGAAGACGTACCCACAGATACGCAGTATTTT	CSVEDVPTDTQYF
TRBV5-1	.	.	TRBJ2-3	TGCGCCAGCAGGAGGGATGGAACAGATACGCAGTATTTT	CASRRDGTDTQYF
TRBV28	.	.	TRBJ2-3	TGTGCCAGCCGGATGCGGGATACGCAGTATTTT	CASRMRDTQYF
TRBV9	.	.	TRBJ1-2	TGTGCCAGCAGCGTAGGGGGAGCCTATGGCTACACCTTC	CASSVGGAYGYTF
TRBV6-1	.	once	TRBJ2-1	TGTGCCAGCCTAACCTACAATGAGCAGTTCTTC	CASLTYNEQFF